Sequencing of this T cell receptor beta chain was carried out in a study of cytomegalovirus exposure and HLA in healthy donors. This CDR3 region has 14 residues. V was trimmed by 1 base and J by 2 bases, leaving 6 bases between them. Germline CDR1 reads SGHTA; CDR2 reads FQGNSA. Whole-study results and caveats: A few of the chains that were CMV-associated were confirmed in vitro to be specific for CMV antigens. The study labeled more than 150 TCR beta chains cytomegalovirus-associated.

The method was immunoSEQ multiplex PCR; TCRdb's version includes in-frame clones alone and lacks a portion of them. The sample lists 97,000 or so clones, roughly 84% seen once, with 5.5% to 7% in the top ten. Note on this clone: What it recognizes is unknown.

The sequence came from a man aged 18 to 35 in good health and CMV-seropositive. Sequenced: PBMCs. The J gene is TRBJ2-4, the V gene TRBV7-2; tentatively, D is TRBD2 (5 bases). The CDR3 DNA sequence: TGTGCCAGCAGCTTAGGCGGGCCCAAAAACATTCAGTACTTC. It yields the protein CASSLGGPKNIQYF.